This T cell receptor beta chain was identified in a study of PD-L1 blockade in urothelial cancer. Profiled with immunoSEQ multiplex PCR; TCRdb holds only in-frame clones, not every one. The sample consists of 35,000 to 55,000 clones, roughly four fifths of them appearing once. Per germline, CDR1 MNHEY and CDR2 SMNVEV (reference sequence). Trimming took 6 bases from V and 5 from J; bases not matched to a gene: 12. The CDR3 has 15 amino acids. The clonotype was recovered from a man aged 65 to 85 with urothelial cancer. The chain combines TRBV27 with TRBJ1-2, with 7 bases fitting TRBD1. The source material was PBMCs, sampled around atezolizumab (anti-PD-L1) treatment. The CDR3 here is CASRSGTEEFYGYTF. As DNA, the CDR3 is TGTGCCAGCAGATCCGGGACAGAGGAATTTTATGGCTACACCTTC.